The 10 T cell receptor beta chains in this list originate from one sample, sequenced in a study of CXCR3-negative and CXCR3-positive naive CD8 T cells. UMI-labeled 5' RACE TRB cDNA libraries were prepared from the cells. TCRdb re-analyzed the 5' RACE reads; it lists each CDR3 protein once, without DNA. In total, the table holds about 82,000 distinct CDR3 sequences. The material sequenced was naive CXCR3- CD8+ T cells from blood. Subset indicated: CD45RO-CCR7+CD27+CD95- naive CD8+ T cells lacking CXCR3 (TNR3-). The receptors originated from a human donor in good health. Some clones in this sample may be carry-over from other donors' samples.

The chain carries TRBV5-4 and TRBJ2-1; TCRdb selects TRBD1, and the lack of DNA leaves this call unchecked. Germline loops: CDR1 SGHNT, CDR2 YYREEE (reference sequence). CDR3 length: 14 residues. The CDR3: CASAPRDRYNEQFF.

V usage is TRBV9 and J usage is TRBJ1-2; TCRdb returns TRBD1, unconfirmable since there is no DNA. Germline V gives CDR1 SGDLS, CDR2 YYNGEE. The CDR3 consists of 12 residues. Here the CDR3 reads CASKGVSDFYTF.

The chain carries TRBV28 and TRBJ1-4. There are 14 residues in the CDR3. CDR1 and CDR2 (germline): MDHEN, SYDVKM. The CDR3 loop is CASRGVATNEKLFF. Supplemented by reference TRBV28 and TRBJ1-4, the full variable domain reads DVKVTQSSRYLVKRTGEKVFLECVQDMDHENMFWYRQDPGLGLRLIYFSYDVKMKEKGDIPEGYSVSREKKERFSLILESASTNQTSMYLCASRGVATNEKLFFGSGTQLSVL.

The rearrangement uses TRBV20-1 and TRBJ1-1. The germline V gene has CDR1 DFQATT and CDR2 SNEGSKA (reference sequence). This CDR3 region has 14 residues. CDR3: CSASWRGGDTEAFF.

V is TRBV12-3 or TRBV12-4 and J is TRBJ1-2. CDR3 length equals 15 residues. The chain's CDR3 is CASSFGRTANYGYTF.

The chain uses TRBV7-3 and TRBJ1-1; the TCRdb D gene call, TRBD1, has no DNA to confirm it. CDR3 length equals 16 residues. Germline V gives CDR1 SGHTA, CDR2 FQGTGA. The CDR3: CASSLTGQRMNTEAFF. The full variable domain, completed using reference TRBV7-3 and TRBJ1-1, is GAGVSQTPSNKVTEKGKYVELRCDPISGHTALYWYRQSLGQGPEFLIYFQGTGAADDSGLPNDRFFAVRPEGSVSTLKIQRTERGDSAVYLCASSLTGQRMNTEAFFGQGTRLTVV.

This rearrangement joins TRBV4-3 to TRBJ2-7; TCRdb returns TRBD2, unconfirmable since there is no DNA. The CDR3 runs 16 residues. Germline lookup yields CDR1 LGHNA and CDR2 YSLEER. The CDR3 reads CASSQDVGLGLYEQYF.

The chain carries TRBV9 and TRBJ1-1; TCRdb indicates TRBD1, and absent DNA this call remains unverified. The CDR3 sequence is 14 residues long. The germline CDR1 and CDR2 sequences are SGDLS and YYNGEE. CDR3 region: CASSSRTGDPGAFF.

This CDR3 is CSVVLEAGYTF. J is TRBJ1-2 and V is TRBV29-1. CDR1 and CDR2 (germline): SQVTM, ANQGSEA. CDR3 length: 11 amino acids.

V is TRBV9 and J is TRBJ1-2. Germline assignment: CDR1 SGDLS and CDR2 YYNGEE. The CDR3 has 15 amino acids. CDR3 loop: CASSVAYSSTDGYTF.